The TCR beta chain described here comes from a study of Ad26.COV2.S vaccination and SARS-CoV-2 variants. Overall study: Ad26.COV2.S given intramuscularly, once or twice 56 days apart.

The sample's treatment: approximately 18 received Ad26.COV2.S at low or high dose, single or two shots; several received placebo; per-sample allocation not given. Repertoires come from day 63 after the first vaccine or placebo injection. Germline V CDR1 and CDR2: MDHEN, SYDVKM. The V gene lost 0 bases and the J gene lost 0 bases, with 21 bases spanning the gap. This CDR3 is built from 20 residues. Study-wide results and caveats: In vaccinated individuals, spike-specific CD8+ and CD4+ T cell responses reportedly displayed substantial breadth. Possible underestimation of total T cell responses by the TCR breadth and depth analyses was noted. Vaccine and placebo groups showed comparable non-spike TCR breadth.

In its sample, this clone was seen once. As yet, its antigen is unknown. Profiling relied on immunoSEQ multiplex PCR, and the TCRdb table lists in-frame clones only, not all of them. Of over 400,000 clones listed, 92% are singletons. The gene calls are TRBV28 and TRBJ1-5; D not certain. The sample here was peripheral blood, taken in a trial of Ad26.COV2.S vaccine versus placebo. This clonotype was sampled from a person between 18 and 65 years old who received the Ad26.COV2.S COVID-19 vaccine or a placebo. The CDR3 loop is CASSLWARRLLNYSNQPQHF. CDR3 in DNA: TGTGCCAGCAGTTTATGGGCCAGGAGACTACTTAATTATAGCAATCAGCCCCAGCATTTT. Full variable domain (missing parts from reference TRBV28 and TRBJ1-5): DVKVTQSSRYLVKRTGEKVFLECVQDMDHENMFWYRQDPGLGLRLIYFSYDVKMKEKGDIPEGYSVSREKKERFSLILESASTNQTSMYLCASSLWARRLLNYSNQPQHFGDGTRLSIL.